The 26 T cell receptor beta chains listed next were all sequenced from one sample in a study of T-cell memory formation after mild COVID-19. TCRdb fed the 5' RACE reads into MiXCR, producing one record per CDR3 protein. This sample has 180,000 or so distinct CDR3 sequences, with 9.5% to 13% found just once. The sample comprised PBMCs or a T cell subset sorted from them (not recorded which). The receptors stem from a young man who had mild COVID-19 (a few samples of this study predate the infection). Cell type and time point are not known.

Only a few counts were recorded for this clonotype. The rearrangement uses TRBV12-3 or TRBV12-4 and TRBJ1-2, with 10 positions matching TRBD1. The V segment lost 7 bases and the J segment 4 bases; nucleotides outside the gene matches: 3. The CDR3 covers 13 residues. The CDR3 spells CASTRTGGYGYTF. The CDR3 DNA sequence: TGTGCCAGCACCCGGACAGGGGGCTATGGCTACACCTTC.

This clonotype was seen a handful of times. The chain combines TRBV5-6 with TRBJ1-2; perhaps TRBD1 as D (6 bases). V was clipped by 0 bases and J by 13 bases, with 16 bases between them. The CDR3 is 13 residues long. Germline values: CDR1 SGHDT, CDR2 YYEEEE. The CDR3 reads CASSLDRDNAITF. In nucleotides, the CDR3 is TGTGCCAGCAGCTTGGACAGGGACAACGCCATCACCTTC.

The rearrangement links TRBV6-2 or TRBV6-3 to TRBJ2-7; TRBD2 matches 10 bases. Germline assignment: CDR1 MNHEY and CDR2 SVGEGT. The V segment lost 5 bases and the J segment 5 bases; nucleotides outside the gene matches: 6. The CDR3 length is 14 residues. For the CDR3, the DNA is TGTGCCAGCAGTCCGAGCGGGGGGGCCGACGAGCAGTACTTC. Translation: CASSPSGGADEQYF.

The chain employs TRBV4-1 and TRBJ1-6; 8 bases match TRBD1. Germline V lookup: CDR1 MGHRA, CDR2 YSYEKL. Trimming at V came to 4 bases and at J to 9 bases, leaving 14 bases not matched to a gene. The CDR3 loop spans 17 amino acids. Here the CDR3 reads CASSLSQGAQLLSPLHF. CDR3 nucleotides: TGCGCCAGCAGCCTATCCCAGGGGGCTCAGCTACTTTCACCCCTCCACTTT.

CDR3 protein: CASTRQSQETQYF. The CDR3 DNA reads as TGTGCCAGCACAAGACAGTCCCAAGAGACCCAGTACTTC. V is TRBV11-2 and J is TRBJ2-5, with D maybe TRBD1 (5 bases). Germline values: CDR1 SGHAT, CDR2 FQNNGV. CDR3 length: 13 residues. Between the trimmed V and J ends, which lost 7 bases and 1 base, there was a span of 10 bases.

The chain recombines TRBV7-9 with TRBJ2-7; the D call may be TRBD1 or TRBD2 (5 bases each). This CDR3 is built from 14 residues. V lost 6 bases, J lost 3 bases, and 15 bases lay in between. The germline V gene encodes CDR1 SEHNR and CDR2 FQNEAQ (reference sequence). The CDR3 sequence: CASRALGALYEQYF. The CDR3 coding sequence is TGTGCCAGCAGGGCACTAGGGGCTCTCTACGAGCAGTACTTC. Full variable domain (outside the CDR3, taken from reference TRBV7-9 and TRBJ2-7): DTGVSQNPRHKITKRGQNVTFRCDPISEHNRLYWYRQTLGQGPEFLTYFQNEAQLEKSRLLSDRFSAERPKGSFSTLEIQRTEQGDSAMYLCASRALGALYEQYFGPGTRLTVT.

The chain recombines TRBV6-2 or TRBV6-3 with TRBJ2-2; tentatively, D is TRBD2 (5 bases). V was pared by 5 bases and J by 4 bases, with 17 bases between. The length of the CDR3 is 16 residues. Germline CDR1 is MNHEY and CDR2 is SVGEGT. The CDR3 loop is CASSRSQRPSTGELFF. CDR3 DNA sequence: TGTGCCAGCAGTCGATCCCAGCGGCCGTCCACCGGGGAGCTGTTTTTT.

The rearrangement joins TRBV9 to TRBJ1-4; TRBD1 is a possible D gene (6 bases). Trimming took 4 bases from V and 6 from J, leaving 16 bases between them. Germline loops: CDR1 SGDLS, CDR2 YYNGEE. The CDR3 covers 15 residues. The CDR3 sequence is CASSPRQAADEKLFF. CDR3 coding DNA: TGTGCCAGCAGCCCCCGACAGGCAGCAGATGAAAAACTGTTTTTT.

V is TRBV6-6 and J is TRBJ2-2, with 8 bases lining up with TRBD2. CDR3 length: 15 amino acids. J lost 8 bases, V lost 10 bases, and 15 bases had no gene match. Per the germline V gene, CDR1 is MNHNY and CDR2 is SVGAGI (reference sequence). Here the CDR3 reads CATRGAGGAMGELFF. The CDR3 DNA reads TGTGCCACCCGCGGGGCGGGGGGCGCGATGGGGGAGCTGTTTTTT.

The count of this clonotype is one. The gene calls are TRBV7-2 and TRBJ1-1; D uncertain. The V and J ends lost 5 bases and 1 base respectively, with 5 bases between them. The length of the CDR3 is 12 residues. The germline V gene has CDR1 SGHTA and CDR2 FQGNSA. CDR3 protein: CASSAQNTEAFF. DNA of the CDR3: TGTGCCAGCAGCGCGCAGAACACTGAAGCTTTCTTT. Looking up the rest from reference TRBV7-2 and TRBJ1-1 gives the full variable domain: GAGVSQSPSNKVTEKGKDVELRCDPISGHTALYWYRQSLGQGLEFLIYFQGNSAPDKSGLPSDRFSAERTGGSVSTLTIQRTQQEDSAVYLCASSAQNTEAFFGQGTRLTVV.

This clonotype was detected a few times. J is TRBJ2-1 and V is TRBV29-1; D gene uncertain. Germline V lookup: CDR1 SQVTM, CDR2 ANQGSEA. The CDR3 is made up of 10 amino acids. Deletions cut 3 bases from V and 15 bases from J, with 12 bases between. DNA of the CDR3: TGCAGCGTTGAGGAAGTTTTACCGTTCTTC. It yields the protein CSVEEVLPFF.

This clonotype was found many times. This chain's CDR3 is CASSFLAGDSEQFF. The CDR3 coding sequence is TGTGCCAGCAGCTTCCTGGCGGGGGACAGTGAGCAGTTCTTC. This chain links TRBV7-9 with TRBJ2-1; D is perhaps TRBD1 or TRBD2 (7 bases each). V gave up 3 bases and J gave up 9 bases, with 15 bases separating them. The CDR3 consists of 14 residues. The V gene's germline CDR1 is SEHNR and CDR2 FQNEAQ (reference sequence).

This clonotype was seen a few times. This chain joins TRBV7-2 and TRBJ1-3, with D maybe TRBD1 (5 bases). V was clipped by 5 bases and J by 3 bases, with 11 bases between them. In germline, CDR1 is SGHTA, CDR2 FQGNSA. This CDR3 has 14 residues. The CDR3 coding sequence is TGTGCCAGCAGCCTGGGGGGGTTTGGAAACACCATATATTTT. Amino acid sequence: CASSLGGFGNTIYF.

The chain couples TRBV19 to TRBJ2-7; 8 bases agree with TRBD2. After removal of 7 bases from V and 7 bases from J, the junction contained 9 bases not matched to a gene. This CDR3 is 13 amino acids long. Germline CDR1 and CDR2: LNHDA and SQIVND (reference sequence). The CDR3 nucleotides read TGTGCCAGTACCGCGTACGGGAGGGGTGAGCAGTACTTC. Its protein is CASTAYGRGEQYF.

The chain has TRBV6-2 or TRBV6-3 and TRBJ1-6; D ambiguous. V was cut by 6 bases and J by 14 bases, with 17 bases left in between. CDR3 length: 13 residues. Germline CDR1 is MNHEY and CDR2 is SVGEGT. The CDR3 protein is CASRGWVRGTLHF. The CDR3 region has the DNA TGTGCCAGCAGAGGTTGGGTCCGAGGTACCCTCCACTTT.

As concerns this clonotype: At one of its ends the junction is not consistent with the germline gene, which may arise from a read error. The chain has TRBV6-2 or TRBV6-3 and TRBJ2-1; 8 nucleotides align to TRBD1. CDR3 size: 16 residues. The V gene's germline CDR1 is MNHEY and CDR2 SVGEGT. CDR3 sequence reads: CASSYSRTGSGNGQFF. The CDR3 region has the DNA TGTGCCAGCAGTTACTCGAGGACAGGGTCAGGGAATGGGCAGTTCTTC.

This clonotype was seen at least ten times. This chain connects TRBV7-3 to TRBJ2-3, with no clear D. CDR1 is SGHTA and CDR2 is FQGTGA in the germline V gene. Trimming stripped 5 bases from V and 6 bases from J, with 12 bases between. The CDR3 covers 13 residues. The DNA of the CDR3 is TGTGCCAGCAGCCTTAACAAGCTGGATACGCAGTATTTT. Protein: CASSLNKLDTQYF.

CDR3 coding DNA: TGCAGTGCCTCCAACTACGAGCAGTACGTC. Protein: CSASNYEQYV. J is TRBJ2-7 and V is TRBV20-1; unclear D gene. Looked up from germline, CDR1 is DFQATT and CDR2 is SNEGSKA (reference sequence). The CDR3 is made up of 10 amino acids. Between the trimmed V and J ends, which lost 6 bases and 3 bases, there was a span of 6 bases.

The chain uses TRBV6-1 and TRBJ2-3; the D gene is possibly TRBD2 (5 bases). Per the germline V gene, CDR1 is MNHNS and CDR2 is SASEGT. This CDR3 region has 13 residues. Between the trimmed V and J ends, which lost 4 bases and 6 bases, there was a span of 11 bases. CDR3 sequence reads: CASSASLKDTQYF. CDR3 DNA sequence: TGTGCCAGCAGTGCTAGCCTAAAGGATACGCAGTATTTT.

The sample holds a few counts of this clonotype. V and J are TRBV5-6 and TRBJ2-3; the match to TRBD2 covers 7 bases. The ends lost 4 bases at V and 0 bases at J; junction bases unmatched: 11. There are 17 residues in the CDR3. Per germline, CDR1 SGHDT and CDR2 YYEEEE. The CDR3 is CASSPVGGYSSTDTQYF. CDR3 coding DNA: TGTGCCAGCAGCCCTGTCGGGGGGTACTCTAGCACAGATACGCAGTATTTT.

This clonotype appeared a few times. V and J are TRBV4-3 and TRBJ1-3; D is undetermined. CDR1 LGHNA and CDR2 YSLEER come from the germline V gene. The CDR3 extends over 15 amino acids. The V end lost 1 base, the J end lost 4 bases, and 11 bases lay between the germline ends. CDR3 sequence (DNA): TGCGCCAGCAGCCAAGGGGAGGGAGGAGGAAACACCATATATTTT. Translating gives CASSQGEGGGNTIYF.

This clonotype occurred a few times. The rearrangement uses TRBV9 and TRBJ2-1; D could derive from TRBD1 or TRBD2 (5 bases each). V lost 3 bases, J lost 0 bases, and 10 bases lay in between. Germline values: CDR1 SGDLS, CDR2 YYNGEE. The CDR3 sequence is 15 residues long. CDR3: CASSAGTDSYNEQFF. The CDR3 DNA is TGTGCCAGCAGCGCGGGGACGGACTCCTACAATGAGCAGTTCTTC.

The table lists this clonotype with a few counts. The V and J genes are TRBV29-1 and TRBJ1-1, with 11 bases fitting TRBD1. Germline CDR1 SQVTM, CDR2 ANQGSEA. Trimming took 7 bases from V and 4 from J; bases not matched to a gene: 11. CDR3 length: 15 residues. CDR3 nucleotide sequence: TGCAGCGCGGACAGGGGGCGATTCGAAGGCACTGAAGCTTTCTTT. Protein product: CSADRGRFEGTEAFF.

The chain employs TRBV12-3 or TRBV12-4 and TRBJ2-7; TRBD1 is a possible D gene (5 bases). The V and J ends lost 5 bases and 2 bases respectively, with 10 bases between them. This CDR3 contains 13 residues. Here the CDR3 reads CASSRGRAYEQYV. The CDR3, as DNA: TGTGCCAGCAGTAGAGGCAGGGCCTACGAGCAGTACGTC.

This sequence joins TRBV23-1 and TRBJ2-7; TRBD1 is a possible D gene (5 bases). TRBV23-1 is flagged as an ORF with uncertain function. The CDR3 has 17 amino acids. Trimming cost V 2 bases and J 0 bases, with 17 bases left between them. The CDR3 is CASSQPSNRQSSYEQYF. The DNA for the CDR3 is TGCGCCAGCAGTCAACCCAGTAACAGACAGAGCTCCTACGAGCAGTACTTC.

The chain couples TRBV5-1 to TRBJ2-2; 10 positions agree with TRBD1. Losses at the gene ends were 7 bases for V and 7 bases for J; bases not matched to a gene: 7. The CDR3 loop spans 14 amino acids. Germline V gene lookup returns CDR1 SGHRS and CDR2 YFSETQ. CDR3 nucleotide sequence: TGCGCCAGCGAACAGACAGGGGGCATCGGGGAGCTGTTTTTT. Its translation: CASEQTGGIGELFF.